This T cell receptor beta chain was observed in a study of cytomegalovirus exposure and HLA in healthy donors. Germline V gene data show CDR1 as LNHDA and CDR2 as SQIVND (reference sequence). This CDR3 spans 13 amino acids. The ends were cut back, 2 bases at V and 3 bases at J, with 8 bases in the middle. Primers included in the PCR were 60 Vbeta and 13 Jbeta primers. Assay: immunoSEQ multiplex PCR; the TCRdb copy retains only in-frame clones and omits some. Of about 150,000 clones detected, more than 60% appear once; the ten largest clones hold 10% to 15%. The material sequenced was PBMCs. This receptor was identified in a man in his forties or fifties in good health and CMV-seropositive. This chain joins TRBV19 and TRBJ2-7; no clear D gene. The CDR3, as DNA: TGTGCCAGTAGTATAACCGGTTTCTACGAGCAGTACTTC. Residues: CASSITGFYEQYF. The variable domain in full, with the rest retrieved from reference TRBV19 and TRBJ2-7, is DGGITQSPKYLFRKEGQNVTLSCEQNLNHDAMYWYRQDPGQGLRLIYYSQIVNDFQKGDIAEGYSVSREKKESFPLTVTSAQKNPTAFYLCASSITGFYEQYFGPGTRLTVT.